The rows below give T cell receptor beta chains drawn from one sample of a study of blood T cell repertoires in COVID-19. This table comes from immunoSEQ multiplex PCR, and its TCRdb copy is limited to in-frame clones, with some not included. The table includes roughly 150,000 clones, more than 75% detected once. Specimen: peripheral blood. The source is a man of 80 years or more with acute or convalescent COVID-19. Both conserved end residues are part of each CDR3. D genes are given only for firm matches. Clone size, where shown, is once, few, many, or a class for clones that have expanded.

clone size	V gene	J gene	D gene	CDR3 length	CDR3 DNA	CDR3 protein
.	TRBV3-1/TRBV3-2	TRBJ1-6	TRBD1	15	TGTGCCAGCAGCCCTATGGGACAGAAGAATTCACCCCTCCACTTT	CASSPMGQKNSPLHF
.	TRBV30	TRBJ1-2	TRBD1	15	TGTGCCTGGAGTGGCGGGGGACAGGGGCCGGTGGGCTACACCTTC	CAWSGGGQGPVGYTF
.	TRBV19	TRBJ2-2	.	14	TGTGCCAGTAGGTCGTCATGGGGGGCCGGGGAGCTGTTTTTT	CASRSSWGAGELFF
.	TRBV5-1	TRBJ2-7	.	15	TGCGCCAGCAGCTCAGGACTCGCACGGGCTCGGGAGCAGTACTTC	CASSSGLARAREQYF
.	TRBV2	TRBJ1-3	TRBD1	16	TGTGCCAGCAGTGGGACAGGGGGGTATGCTGGAAACACCATATATTTT	CASSGTGGYAGNTIYF
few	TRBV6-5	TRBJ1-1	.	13	TGTGCCAGCAGCCTGACGGGGAACACTGAAGCTTTCTTT	CASSLTGNTEAFF
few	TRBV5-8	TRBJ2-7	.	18	TGTGCCAGCAGCTTAAGACGGTCCGGGACTCCGGCGTCGGGGGAGCAGTACTTC	CASSLRRSGTPASGEQYF
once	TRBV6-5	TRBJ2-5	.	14	TGTGCCAGCAGTCGGGACACCGTTCAAGAGACCCAGTACTTC	CASSRDTVQETQYF
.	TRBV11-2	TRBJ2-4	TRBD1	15	TGTGCCAGCAGCTCACACGACAGGGGCAAAAACATTCAGTACTTC	CASSSHDRGKNIQYF
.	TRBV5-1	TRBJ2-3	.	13	TGCGCCAGCGCGGGGGCTAGCACAGATACGCAGTATTTT	CASAGASTDTQYF
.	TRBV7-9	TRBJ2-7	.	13	TGTGCCAGTGGAGTAGATTTCCTCTCCGAGCAGTACTTC	CASGVDFLSEQYF
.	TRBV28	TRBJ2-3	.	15	TGTGCCAGCAGTCCACATGGGCAGGGCTTAGATACGCAGTATTTT	CASSPHGQGLDTQYF
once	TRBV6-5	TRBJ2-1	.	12	TGTGCCAGGCCCGGGGACTACAATGAGCAGTTCTTC	CARPGDYNEQFF
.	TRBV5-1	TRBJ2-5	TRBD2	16	TGCGCCAGCAGCCCAACTAGCGGGGGGGCCCTAGAGACCCAGTACTTC	CASSPTSGGALETQYF
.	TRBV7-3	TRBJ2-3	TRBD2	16	TGTGCCAGCAGCTTAATTACTAGCGGGTTTGATGGTACGCAGTATTTT	CASSLITSGFDGTQYF
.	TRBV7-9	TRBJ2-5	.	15	TGTGCCAGCAGCCTAATCCGGGGAATCCAAGAGACCCAGTACTTC	CASSLIRGIQETQYF
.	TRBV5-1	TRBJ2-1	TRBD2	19	TGCGCCAGCAGCCCGACGGGGACTAGCGGGGGCAGCTCCTACAATGAGCAGTTCTTC	CASSPTGTSGGSSYNEQFF
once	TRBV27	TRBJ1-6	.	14	TGTGCCAGCGGGAGGCAATCCTATAATTCACCCCTCCACTTT	CASGRQSYNSPLHF
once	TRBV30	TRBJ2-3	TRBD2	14	TGTGCCTGGAGTATGGGCGGGGGGACAGATACGCAGTATTTT	CAWSMGGGTDTQYF
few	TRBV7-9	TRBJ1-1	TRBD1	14	TGTGCCAGCAGCCGAGGACAGGGGGCATCTGAAGCTTTCTTT	CASSRGQGASEAFF
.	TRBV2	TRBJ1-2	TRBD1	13	TGTGCCAGCAGTGATAGGGCAGGGGGTGGCTACACCTTC	CASSDRAGGGYTF
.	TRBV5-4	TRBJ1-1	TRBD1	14	TGTGCCAGCAGCATGACAGGGTACGCGGGTGAAGCTTTCTTT	CASSMTGYAGEAFF
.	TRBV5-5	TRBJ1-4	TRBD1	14	TGTGCCAGCAGCCGAGGGACAGGGGAAGAAAAACTGTTTTTT	CASSRGTGEEKLFF
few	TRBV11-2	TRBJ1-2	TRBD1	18	TGTGCCAGCAGCTTATTAGGGACAGCACTTAAAGCTAACTATGGCTACACCTTC	CASSLLGTALKANYGYTF
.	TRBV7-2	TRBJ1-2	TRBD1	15	TGTGCCAGCAGCTCCTCGACAGGGCAGGTCTATGGCTACACCTTC	CASSSSTGQVYGYTF
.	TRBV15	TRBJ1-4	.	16	TGTGCCACCAGCAGAGATCCGTGGGTGGAGGTTGAAAAACTGTTTTTT	CATSRDPWVEVEKLFF
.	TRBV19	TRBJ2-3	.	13	TGTGCCAGTAGTAGCGGGGGCACAGATACGCAGTATTTT	CASSSGGTDTQYF
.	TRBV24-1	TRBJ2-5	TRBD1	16	TGTGCCACCAGTGACACCGGACAGGAGTACCAAGAGACCCAGTACTTC	CATSDTGQEYQETQYF
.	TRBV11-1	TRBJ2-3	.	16	TGTGCCAGCAGCTTAGAATTGACAGTAAGCACAGATACGCAGTATTTT	CASSLELTVSTDTQYF
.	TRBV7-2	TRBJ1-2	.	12	TGTGCCAGCAGCCCGGACTTAAATGGCTACACCTTC	CASSPDLNGYTF
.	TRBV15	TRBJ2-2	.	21	TGTGCCACCAGCAGAGATGGGGGCAGACTAGCCGACATACTGAACACCGGGGAGCTGTTTTTT	CATSRDGGRLADILNTGELFF
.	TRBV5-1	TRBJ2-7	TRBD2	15	TGCGCCAGCAGCATCGAGGGGACTAGCTCCTACGAGCAGTACTTC	CASSIEGTSSYEQYF
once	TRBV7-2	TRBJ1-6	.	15	TGTGCCAGCAGCTTTAGGGGGAACATCAATTCACCCCTCCACTTT	CASSFRGNINSPLHF
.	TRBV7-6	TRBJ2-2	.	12	TGTGCCAGCAGCCACCAGATCGGGGAGCTGTTTTTT	CASSHQIGELFF
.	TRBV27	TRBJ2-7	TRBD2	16	TGTGCCAGCAGCTTCAGATGGACTAGCGGGAGTGGCGAGCAGTACTTC	CASSFRWTSGSGEQYF
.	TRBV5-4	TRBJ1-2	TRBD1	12	TGTGCCAGCAGCTCAGGGGGCTATGGCTACACCTTC	CASSSGGYGYTF